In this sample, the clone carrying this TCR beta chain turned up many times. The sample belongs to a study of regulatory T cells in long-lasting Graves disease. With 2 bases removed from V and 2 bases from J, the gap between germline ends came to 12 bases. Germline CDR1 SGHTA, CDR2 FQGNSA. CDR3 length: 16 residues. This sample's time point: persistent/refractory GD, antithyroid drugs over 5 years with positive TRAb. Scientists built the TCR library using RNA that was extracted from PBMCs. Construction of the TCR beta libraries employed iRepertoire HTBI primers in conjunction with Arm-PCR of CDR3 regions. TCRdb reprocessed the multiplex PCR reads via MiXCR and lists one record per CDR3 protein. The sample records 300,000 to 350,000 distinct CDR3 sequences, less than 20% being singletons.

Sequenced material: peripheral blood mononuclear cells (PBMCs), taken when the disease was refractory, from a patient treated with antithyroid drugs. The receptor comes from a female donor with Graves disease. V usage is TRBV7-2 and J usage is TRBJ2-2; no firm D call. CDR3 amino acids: CASSLFSLLNTGELFF. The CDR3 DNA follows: TGTGCCAGCAGCTTATTCAGCCTACTTAACACCGGGGAGCTGTTTTTT. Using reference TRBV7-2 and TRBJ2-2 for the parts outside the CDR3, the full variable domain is GAGVSQSPSNKVTEKGKDVELRCDPISGHTALYWYRQSLGQGLEFLIYFQGNSAPDKSGLPSDRFSAERTGGSVSTLTIQRTQQEDSAVYLCASSLFSLLNTGELFFGEGSRLTVL.